This T cell receptor (beta chain) is from a study of regulatory T cells in long-lasting Graves disease. This CDR3 has 15 amino acids. The V end was cut by 1 base, the J end by 2 bases, with 10 bases between. CDR1 and CDR2 (germline): MGHRA, YSYEKL. The study, taken as a whole, reports: Whereas 900 to 1,000 public clonotypes were shared by new patients, persistent patients shared more, at a few thousand.

On this clonotype itself: Its antigen is currently unknown.

Time point described: newly diagnosed GD, antithyroid drugs for less than 3 months. PBMC-extracted RNA yielded the TCR library. According to the study, TCR beta libraries were built with iRepertoire HTBI primers and CDR3-region Arm-PCR. In the original workflow: Gene usage covered about 60 TRBV and about 15 TRBJ segments. TCRdb fed the multiplex PCR reads into MiXCR, producing one record per CDR3 protein. None of the V and J calls come from the authors' own analysis; TCRdb made them. The sample carries 320,000 or so distinct CDR3 sequences, more than 15% recorded once. Sequenced here: peripheral blood mononuclear cells (PBMCs), sampled at new diagnosis, from a patient treated with antithyroid drugs. The TCR sequence derives from a female donor with Graves disease. This chain joins TRBV4-1 and TRBJ2-3, with D tentatively TRBD1 or TRBD2 (5 bases each). CDR3: CASSQVGTATDTQYF. The CDR3 nucleotides read TGCGCCAGCAGCCAAGTAGGGACCGCCACAGATACGCAGTATTTT.